The sequence of this TCR beta chain was determined in a study of graft-versus-host responses after intestinal transplantation. Regarding the study as a whole: Peak GvH clone levels in circulation were associated with early post-transplant HvG declines. Recipient marrow harbored GvH clones, some of which surfaced first in ileum or blood.

Germline loops: CDR1 MGHRA, CDR2 YSYEKL. Trimming removed 8 bases from V and 7 bases from J; junction bases left unmatched: 8. This CDR3 is 14 amino acids long. On this clone itself: The antigen is undetermined.

The data were produced by immunoSEQ multiplex PCR, yet TCRdb's version contains in-frame clones alone and is incomplete. Here the sample spans tens of thousands of clones, about 90% being singletons. The source was PBMCs, collected roughly 660 days after intestinal transplant. The clonotype was recovered from a human patient who received an intestinal transplant, so some T cells may come from the graft donor. The chain has TRBV4-1 and TRBJ2-4; TRBD1 matches 10 bases. In DNA form, the CDR3 reads TGCGCCAGCTCCCCGGGACAGGGGACGAACATTCAGTACTTC. It encodes CASSPGQGTNIQYF.